This T cell receptor (beta chain) originates from a study of early T cells in non-severe SARS-CoV-2 infection. This clonotype was counted ten times or more. The CDR3 length is 11 residues. Trimming shortened V by 0 bases and J by 8 bases, and 4 bases separated the two germline ends. Germline CDR1 reads GTSNPN; CDR2 reads SVGIG (reference sequence). MiXCR was run by TCRdb on the 5' RACE reads, yielding one entry per CDR3 protein. The sample lists 46,000 or so distinct CDR3 sequences; roughly an eighth were seen once. The sample taken for sequencing was whole blood. The V and J genes are TRBV30 and TRBJ2-2; the D is unclear. The source is an adult who was a healthcare worker with PCR-confirmed SARS-CoV-2 infection or an uninfected control (not recorded which). CDR3 protein: CAWSVGGELFF. The DNA of the CDR3 is TGTGCCTGGAGTGTTGGAGGGGAGCTGTTTTTT.